The next 12 T cell receptor beta chains were all read from a single sample in a study of blood T cell repertoires in COVID-19. The method was immunoSEQ multiplex PCR; TCRdb's version includes in-frame clones alone and lacks a portion of them. Found here are 240,000 or so clones, around 81% of them singletons; the top ten hold approximately 1.8%. What was sequenced was peripheral blood. These receptors were collected from a man in his thirties or forties who had recovered from COVID-19.

This clone was seen repeatedly, ten times or more. The chain employs TRBV7-6 and TRBJ2-7; 9 bases map to TRBD1. The CDR3 is made up of 15 amino acids. CDR1 SGHVS and CDR2 FNYEAQ come from the germline V gene. J was trimmed by 3 bases and V by 1 base; bases with no gene match: 4. The CDR3 here is CASSLELGQGYEQYF. As DNA, the CDR3 is TGTGCCAGCAGCTTAGAGTTGGGACAGGGCTACGAGCAGTACTTC.

The genes are TRBV7-3 and TRBJ2-5; 9 bases match TRBD2. Trimming took 0 bases from V and 2 from J; bases not matched to a gene: 4. CDR3 length: 16 residues. Germline values: CDR1 SGHTA, CDR2 FQGTGA. CDR3 amino acids: CASSLTMTSGQETQYF. The CDR3 DNA reads TGTGCCAGCAGCTTAACAATGACTAGCGGACAAGAGACCCAGTACTTC.

V and J are TRBV20-1 and TRBJ2-1; TRBD2 aligns across 11 bases. The junction had 9 bases not matched to a gene; V was cut back by 6 bases and J by 8 bases. Per germline, CDR1 DFQATT and CDR2 SNEGSKA (reference sequence). This CDR3 region has 14 residues. The CDR3 region is CSASDSGGADEQFF. DNA for the CDR3: TGCAGTGCCAGTGATAGCGGGGGGGCCGATGAGCAGTTCTTC.

The chain is built from TRBV6-5 and TRBJ2-7, with 7 bases fitting TRBD2. This CDR3 has 15 residues. The germline V gene encodes CDR1 MNHEY and CDR2 SVGAGI. After removal of 0 bases from V and 0 bases from J, the junction contained 2 bases not matched to a gene. The DNA of the CDR3 is TGTGCCAGCAGTTACTCGGGAGGGAGCTCCTACGAGCAGTACTTC. This gives the protein CASSYSGGSSYEQYF.

As for this clone: The same CDR3 also results from other DNA sequences found in this sample. The rearrangement joins TRBV19 to TRBJ1-6, with D possibly being TRBD1 (5 bases). The CDR3 runs to 14 residues. The V and J ends lost 3 bases and 5 bases respectively, with 8 bases between them. Germline lookup yields CDR1 LNHDA and CDR2 SQIVND (reference sequence). CDR3 sequence (DNA): TGTGCCAGTAGTATCCAGGGTGATAATTCACCCCTCCACTTT. Protein sequence: CASSIQGDNSPLHF.

This clone was seen just once. The chain uses TRBV29-1 and TRBJ1-5, with 7 bases that match TRBD1. The CDR3 spans 14 residues. V shed 6 bases, J shed 2 bases, and the junction held 7 bases outside the gene matches. Germline CDR1 and CDR2: SQVTM and ANQGSEA. Here the CDR3 reads CSVATGVGNQPQHF. In DNA, the CDR3 is TGCAGCGTCGCAACAGGGGTCGGCAATCAGCCCCAGCATTTT.

This chain joins TRBV2 and TRBJ2-3, with TRBD2 identical over 7 bases. The CDR3 length is 15 residues. Per the germline V gene, CDR1 is SNHLY and CDR2 is FYNNEI. V was clipped by 5 bases and J by 0 bases; unmatched bases: 5. The CDR3 loop reads CASSWERESTDTQYF. Here the CDR3 DNA reads TGTGCCAGCAGTTGGGAGCGGGAAAGCACAGATACGCAGTATTTT.

This chain links TRBV28 with TRBJ1-5; D may be TRBD1 (5 bases). This CDR3 spans 15 amino acids. V lost 2 bases and J lost 6, with 14 bases in between. Germline-derived CDR1 and CDR2 are MDHEN and SYDVKM. The CDR3: CASSLLRGDSQPQHF. The CDR3 DNA reads TGTGCCAGCAGTTTACTCCGGGGGGATAGTCAGCCCCAGCATTTT.

This clone was observed a single time. This chain links TRBV9 with TRBJ2-3, with D unclear. This CDR3 contains 12 residues. Germline CDR1 reads SGDLS; CDR2 reads YYNGEE. The V gene lost 1 base and the J gene lost 6 bases, with 6 bases spanning the gap. CDR3: CASSVSRDTQYF. The CDR3, as DNA: TGTGCCAGCAGCGTAAGCCGGGATACGCAGTATTTT.

The chain is built from TRBV6-1 and TRBJ1-2, with D uncertain. This CDR3 contains 16 residues. V was trimmed by 0 bases and J by 6 bases, leaving 17 bases between them. Per the germline V gene, CDR1 is MNHNS and CDR2 is SASEGT. CDR3 nucleotide sequence: TGTGCCAGCAGTGAAGCTGGGCGTGGGAGACGAGATGGCTACACCTTC. Translating gives CASSEAGRGRRDGYTF.

The CDR3: CASSPASGGAYEQYF. In DNA form, the CDR3 reads TGTGCCAGCAGTCCGGCTAGCGGGGGGGCCTACGAGCAGTACTTC. The chain couples TRBV27 to TRBJ2-7; 12 positions match TRBD2. V lost 5 bases to trimming and J lost 2 bases; unmatched junction nucleotides: 4. This CDR3 comprises 15 residues. CDR1 is MNHEY, CDR2 SMNVEV, per germline (reference sequence).

This chain connects TRBV7-9 to TRBJ2-1, with D possibly TRBD2 on 5 matching bases. The germline V and J ends were trimmed by 5 bases and 8 bases, with 13 bases remaining between them. Per germline, CDR1 SEHNR and CDR2 FQNEAQ (reference sequence). This CDR3 is built from 13 residues. The CDR3 sequence: CASSRFSGDEQFF. The CDR3, as DNA: TGTGCCAGCAGCCGGTTCAGCGGCGATGAGCAGTTCTTC.